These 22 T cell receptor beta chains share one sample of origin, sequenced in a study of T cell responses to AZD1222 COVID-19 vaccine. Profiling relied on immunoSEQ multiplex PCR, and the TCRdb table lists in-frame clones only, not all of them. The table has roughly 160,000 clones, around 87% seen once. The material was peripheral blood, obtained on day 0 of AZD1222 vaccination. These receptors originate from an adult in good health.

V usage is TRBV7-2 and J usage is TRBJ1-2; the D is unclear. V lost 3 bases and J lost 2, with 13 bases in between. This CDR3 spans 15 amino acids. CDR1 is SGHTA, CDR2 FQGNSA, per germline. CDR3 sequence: CASSFTDGRNYGYTF. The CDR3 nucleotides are TGTGCCAGCAGCTTTACGGACGGGAGGAACTATGGCTACACCTTC.

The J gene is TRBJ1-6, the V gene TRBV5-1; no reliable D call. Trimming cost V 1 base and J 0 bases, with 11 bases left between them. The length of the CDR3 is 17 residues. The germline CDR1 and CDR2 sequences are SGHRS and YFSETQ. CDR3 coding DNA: TGCGCCAGCAGCTTGAGTCACATCAGCTCCTATAATTCACCCCTCCACTTT. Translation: CASSLSHISSYNSPLHF.

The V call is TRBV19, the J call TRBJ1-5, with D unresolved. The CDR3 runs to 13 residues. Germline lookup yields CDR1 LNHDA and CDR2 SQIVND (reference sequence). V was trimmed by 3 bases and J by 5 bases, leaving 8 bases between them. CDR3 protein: CASSIEGYQPQHF. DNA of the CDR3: TGTGCCAGTAGTATTGAGGGATATCAGCCCCAGCATTTT.

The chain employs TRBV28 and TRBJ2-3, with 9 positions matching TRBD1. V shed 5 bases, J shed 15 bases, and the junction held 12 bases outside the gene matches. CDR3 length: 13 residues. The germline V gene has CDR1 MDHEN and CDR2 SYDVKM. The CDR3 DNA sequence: TGTGCCAGCAGTCTTGCTGGGACAGGGTCCGTTTATTTT. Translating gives CASSLAGTGSVYF. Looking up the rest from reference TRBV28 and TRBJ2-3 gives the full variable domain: DVKVTQSSRYLVKRTGEKVFLECVQDMDHENMFWYRQDPGLGLRLIYFSYDVKMKEKGDIPEGYSVSREKKERFSLILESASTNQTSMYLCASSLAGTGSVYFGPGTRLTVL.

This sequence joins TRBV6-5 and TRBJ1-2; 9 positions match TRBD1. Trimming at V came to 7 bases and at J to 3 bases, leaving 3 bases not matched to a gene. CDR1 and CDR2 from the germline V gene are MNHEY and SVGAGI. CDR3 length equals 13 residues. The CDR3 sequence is CASKRTGDYGYTF. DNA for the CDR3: TGTGCCAGCAAAAGGACAGGGGACTATGGCTACACCTTC.

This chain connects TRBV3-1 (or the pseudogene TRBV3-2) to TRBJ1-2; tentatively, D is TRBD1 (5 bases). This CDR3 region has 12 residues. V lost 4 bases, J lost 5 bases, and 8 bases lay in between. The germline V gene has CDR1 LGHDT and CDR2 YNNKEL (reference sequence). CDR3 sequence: CASSPDRYGYTF. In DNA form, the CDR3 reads TGTGCCAGCAGCCCAGACAGATATGGCTACACCTTC.

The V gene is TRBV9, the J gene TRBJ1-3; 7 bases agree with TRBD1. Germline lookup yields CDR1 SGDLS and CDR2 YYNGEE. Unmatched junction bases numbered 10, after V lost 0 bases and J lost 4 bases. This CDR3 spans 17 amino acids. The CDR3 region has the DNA TGTGCCAGCAGCGTAGCAGGTCAGACAGGGCCAGGAAACACCATATATTTT. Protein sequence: CASSVAGQTGPGNTIYF.

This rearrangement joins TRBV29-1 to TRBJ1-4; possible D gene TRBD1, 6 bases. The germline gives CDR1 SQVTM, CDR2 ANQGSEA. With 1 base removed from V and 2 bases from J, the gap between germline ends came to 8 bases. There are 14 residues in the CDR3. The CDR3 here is CSVEAGGTNEKLFF. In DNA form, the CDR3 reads TGCAGCGTTGAAGCGGGGGGCACTAATGAAAAACTGTTTTTT.

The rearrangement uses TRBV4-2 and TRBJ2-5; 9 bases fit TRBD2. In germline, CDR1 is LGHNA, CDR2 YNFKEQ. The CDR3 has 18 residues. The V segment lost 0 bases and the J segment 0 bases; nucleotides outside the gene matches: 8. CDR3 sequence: CASSQDPGSGGYQETQYF. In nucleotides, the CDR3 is TGTGCCAGCAGCCAAGATCCAGGTAGCGGGGGCTACCAAGAGACCCAGTACTTC.

The CDR3 DNA reads as TGTGCCAGCAGCTTGCCTGGGGCTGGTGGCTACACCTTC. The encoded protein is CASSLPGAGGYTF. This chain joins TRBV5-4 and TRBJ1-2; a weak D match, TRBD1 (5 bases). The CDR3 covers 13 residues. V lost 1 base and J lost 7, with 11 bases in between. Per germline, CDR1 SGHNT and CDR2 YYREEE (reference sequence).

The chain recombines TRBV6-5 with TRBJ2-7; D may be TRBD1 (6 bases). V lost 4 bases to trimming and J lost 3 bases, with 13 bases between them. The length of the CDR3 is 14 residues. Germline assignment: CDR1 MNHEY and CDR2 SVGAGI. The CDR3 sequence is CASSWGPQGYEQYF. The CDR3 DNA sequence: TGTGCCAGCAGTTGGGGACCACAGGGCTACGAGCAGTACTTC.

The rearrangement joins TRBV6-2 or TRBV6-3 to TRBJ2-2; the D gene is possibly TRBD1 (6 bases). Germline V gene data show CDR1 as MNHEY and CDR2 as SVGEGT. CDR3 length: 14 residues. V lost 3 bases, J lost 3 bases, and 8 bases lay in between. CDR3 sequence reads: CASSYQGYTGELFF. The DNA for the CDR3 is TGTGCCAGCAGTTATCAGGGGTACACCGGGGAGCTGTTTTTT.

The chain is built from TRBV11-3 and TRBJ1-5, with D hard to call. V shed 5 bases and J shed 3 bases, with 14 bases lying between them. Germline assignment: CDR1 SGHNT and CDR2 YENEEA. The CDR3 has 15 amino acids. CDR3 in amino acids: CASSVEAGYNQPQHF. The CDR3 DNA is TGTGCCAGCAGCGTGGAGGCTGGTTACAATCAGCCCCAGCATTTT.

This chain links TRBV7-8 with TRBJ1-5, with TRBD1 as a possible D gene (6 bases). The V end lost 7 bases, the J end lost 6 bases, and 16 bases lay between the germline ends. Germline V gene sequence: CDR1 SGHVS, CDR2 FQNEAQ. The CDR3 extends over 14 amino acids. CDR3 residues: CASTLKGDFQPQHF. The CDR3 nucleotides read TGTGCCAGCACCCTCAAGGGGGACTTTCAGCCCCAGCATTTT.

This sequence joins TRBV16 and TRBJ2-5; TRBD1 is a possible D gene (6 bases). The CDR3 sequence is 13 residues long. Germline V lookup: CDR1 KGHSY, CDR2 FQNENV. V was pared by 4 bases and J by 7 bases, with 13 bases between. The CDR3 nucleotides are TGTGCCAGCAGCCTACTGGGGGCAGGGACCCAGTACTTC. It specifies CASSLLGAGTQYF.

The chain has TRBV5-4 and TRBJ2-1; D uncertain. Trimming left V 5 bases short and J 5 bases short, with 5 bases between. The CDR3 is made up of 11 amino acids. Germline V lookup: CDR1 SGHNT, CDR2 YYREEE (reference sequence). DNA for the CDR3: TGTGCCAGCAGAATCAACAATGAGCAGTTCTTC. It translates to CASRINNEQFF.

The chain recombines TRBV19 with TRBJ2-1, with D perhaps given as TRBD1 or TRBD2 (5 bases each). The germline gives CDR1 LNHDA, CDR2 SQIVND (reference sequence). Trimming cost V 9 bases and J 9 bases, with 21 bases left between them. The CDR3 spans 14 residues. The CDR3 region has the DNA TGTGCCAGCCGAAAACTGTCTGGTGGGGGTGAGCAGTTCTTC. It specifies CASRKLSGGGEQFF.

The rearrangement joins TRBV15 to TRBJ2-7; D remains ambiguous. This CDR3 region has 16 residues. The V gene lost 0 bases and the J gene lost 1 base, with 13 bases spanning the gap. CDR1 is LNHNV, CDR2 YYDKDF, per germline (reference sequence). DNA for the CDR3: TGTGCCACCAGCAGAGAGACCATGACGGTTTCCTACGAGCAGTACTTC. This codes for CATSRETMTVSYEQYF.

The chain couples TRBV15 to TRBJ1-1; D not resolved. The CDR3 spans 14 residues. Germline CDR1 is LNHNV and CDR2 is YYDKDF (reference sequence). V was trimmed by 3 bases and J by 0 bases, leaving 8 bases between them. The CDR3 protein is CATSSLNMNTEAFF. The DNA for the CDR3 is TGTGCCACCAGCAGCTTAAACATGAACACTGAAGCTTTCTTT.

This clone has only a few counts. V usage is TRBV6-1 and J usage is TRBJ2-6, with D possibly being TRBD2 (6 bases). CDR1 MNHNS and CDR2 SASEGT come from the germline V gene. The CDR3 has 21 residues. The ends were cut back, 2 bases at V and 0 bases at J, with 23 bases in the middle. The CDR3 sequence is CASSERSLGGPNVSGANVLTF. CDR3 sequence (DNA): TGTGCCAGCAGTGAACGCTCTCTGGGGGGTCCCAACGTCTCTGGGGCCAACGTCCTGACTTTC.

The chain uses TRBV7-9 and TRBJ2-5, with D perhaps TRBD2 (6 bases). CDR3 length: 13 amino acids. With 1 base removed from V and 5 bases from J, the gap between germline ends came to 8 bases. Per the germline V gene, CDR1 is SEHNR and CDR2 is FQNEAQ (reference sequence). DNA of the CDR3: TGTGCCAGCAGCTTAGTTGGAGGGGAGACCCAGTACTTC. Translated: CASSLVGGETQYF.

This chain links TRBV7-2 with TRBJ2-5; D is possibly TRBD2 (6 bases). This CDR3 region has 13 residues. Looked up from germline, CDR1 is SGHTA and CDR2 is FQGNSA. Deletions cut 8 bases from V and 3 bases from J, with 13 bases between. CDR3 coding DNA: TGTGCCAGCGGGAGGCGGGGTGAAGAGACCCAGTACTTC. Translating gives CASGRRGEETQYF.